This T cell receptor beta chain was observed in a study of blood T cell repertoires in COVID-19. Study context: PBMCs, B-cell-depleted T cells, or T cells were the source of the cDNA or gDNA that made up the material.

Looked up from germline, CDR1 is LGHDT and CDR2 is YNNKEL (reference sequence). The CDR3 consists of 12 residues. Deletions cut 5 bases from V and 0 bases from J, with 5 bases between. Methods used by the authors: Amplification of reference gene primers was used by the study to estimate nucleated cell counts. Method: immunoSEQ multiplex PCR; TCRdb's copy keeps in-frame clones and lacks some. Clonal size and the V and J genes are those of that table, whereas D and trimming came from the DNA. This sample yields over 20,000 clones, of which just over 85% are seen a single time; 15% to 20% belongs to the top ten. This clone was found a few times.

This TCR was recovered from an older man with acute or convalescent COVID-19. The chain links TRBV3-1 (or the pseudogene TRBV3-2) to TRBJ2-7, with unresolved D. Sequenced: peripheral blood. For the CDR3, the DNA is TGTGCCAGCAGCTCCAGCTCCTACGAGCAGTACTTC. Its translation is CASSSSSYEQYF.